This T cell receptor (beta chain) was sequenced during a study of shared clonotypes between healthy human individuals. Looking at the study overall: Every donor yielded three CD4 naive, three CD4 memory, two CD8 naive and one CD8 memory plate.

Trimming stripped 4 bases from V and 11 bases from J, with 20 bases between. The CDR3 has 14 residues. CDR1 and CDR2 from the germline V gene are SNHLY and FYNNEI. In the authors' workflow: ImmunoSEQ junction-only sequences lacked quality scores, so their filtering differed. Profiled with immunoSEQ multiplex PCR; TCRdb holds only in-frame clones, not every one. Clonal size and the V and J genes are those of that table, whereas D and trimming came from the DNA. Of roughly 770,000 clones listed, about 96% are singletons. The study's findings and limits: Clonotypes which were not shared had lower generation probabilities than clonotypes that all four donors shared.

On this clone itself: Its antigen is undetermined.

CD8 cells regarded as naive lacked CD45RO, were positively chosen for CCR7, and omitted terminally differentiated effector memory CD45RA+ cells. What was sequenced was naive CD8+ T cells sorted from blood. The receptor's source is a young man in good health. V gene TRBV2 combines with J gene TRBJ1-1; D unresolved. CDR3 DNA sequence: TGTGCCAGCAGTGCTCAGCAGGAACGTCTTAGGGCTTTCTTT. It codes for CASSAQQERLRAFF.